The source of this T cell receptor beta chain is a study of blood T cell repertoires in COVID-19. Trimming cost V 3 bases and J 0 bases; bases outside gene matches: 7. This CDR3 has 17 amino acids. Germline V gene data show CDR1 as SGHDN and CDR2 as FVKESK. Sequencing was performed with immunoSEQ multiplex PCR; in TCRdb, only in-frame clones are kept and a portion is missing. The table has 300,000 to 500,000 clones, more than 75% seen once; the top ten hold approximately 1%. The sample was PBMCs or T cells enriched from blood (not recorded which). The V and J genes are TRBV14 and TRBJ1-1, with 10 bases aligning to TRBD1. This receptor was obtained from a woman aged 25 to 39 with acute COVID-19. Written as DNA, the CDR3 is TGTGCCAGCAGCCACCGGTTGACAGGGGGCTTGAACACTGAAGCTTTCTTT. Its translation is CASSHRLTGGLNTEAFF.